This is a list of T cell receptor beta chains from one sample in a study of regulatory T cells in long-lasting Graves disease. MiXCR, applied by TCRdb to the multiplex PCR reads, yields one record per CDR3 protein. Of about 620,000 distinct CDR3 sequences detected, 15% to 20% appear once; the ten largest clones hold 18%. This sample was shared with a second study, whose subject was T cells in Graves' hyperthyroidism and ophthalmopathy.

The sample in question was peripheral blood mononuclear cells (PBMCs), obtained at new diagnosis, from a patient treated with antithyroid drugs. Receptors were obtained from a woman in her 30s with Graves disease. The CDR3 runs from the conserved cysteine through the conserved F or W. The D gene is left open where the match is weak. Rows may omit the clone size; those that give it use once, few, many or a size class.

-	TRBV6-2/TRBV6-3	TRBJ1-2	-	14	TGTGCCAGCAGCCCGGCGGGTGTGGGGCAAGGCTACACCTTC	CASSPAGVGQGYTF
-	TRBV2	TRBJ2-3	many	14	TGTGCCAGCAGTGAAGTAGCGGCAACAGATACGCAGTATTTT	CASSEVAATDTQYF
-	TRBV7-9	TRBJ1-5	-	13	TGTGCCAGCAGCTTAGAAATGGGGCAGCCCCAGCATTTT	CASSLEMGQPQHF
-	TRBV28	TRBJ2-6	many	15	TGTGCCAGCAGTTTATACCTCTCTGGGGCCAACGTCCTGACTTTC	CASSLYLSGANVLTF
TRBD2	TRBV6-1	TRBJ2-3	-	14	TGTGCCATCCGACGACTAGCGGGCACAGATACGCAGTATTTT	CAIRRLAGTDTQYF
-	TRBV9	TRBJ1-1	-	15	TGTGCCAGCAGCGTCTTGGGTACAGCCACCACTGAAGCTTTCTTT	CASSVLGTATTEAFF
-	TRBV5-1	TRBJ2-7	few	12	TGCGCCAGCAGCTCTATAGCAAGCGAGCAGTACTTC	CASSSIASEQYF
-	TRBV24-1	TRBJ1-5	many	12	TGTGCCACCAGTGATGTGGGACAGCCCCAGCATTTT	CATSDVGQPQHF
TRBD2	TRBV29-1	TRBJ2-3	few	16	TGCAGCGTTAAGGGACTAGCGGGAGAGTCGACAGATACGCAGTATTTT	CSVKGLAGESTDTQYF
-	TRBV7-9	TRBJ2-5	-	14	TGTGCCAGCAGCATATCCGGGACTCAAGAGACCCAGTACTTC	CASSISGTQETQYF
TRBD2	TRBV29-1	TRBJ2-1	few	16	TGCAGCGTTGAAAGCCCTAGCGGGAGGTCCCTCAATGAGCAGTTCTTC	CSVESPSGRSLNEQFF
-	TRBV2	TRBJ2-1	few	13	TGTGCCAGCAGTAAACTAGAGTTCAATGAGCAGTTCTTC	CASSKLEFNEQFF
-	TRBV6-1	TRBJ2-7	many	14	TGTGCCAGCAGGAAAACAGGGAGTGGGTACGAGCAGTACTTC	CASRKTGSGYEQYF
TRBD1	TRBV30	TRBJ1-1	-	12	TGTGGACAGGGCCTTATGAGCACTGAAGCTTTCTTT	CGQGLMSTEAFF
-	TRBV5-5	TRBJ2-3	-	12	TGTGCCAGCAGCTTGTCCACAGATATGCAGTATTTT	CASSLSTDMQYF
-	TRBV27	TRBJ1-4	many	15	TGTGCCAGCAGTCATTCGCCCGGGGCCATTGAAAAACTGTTTTTT	CASSHSPGAIEKLFF
-	TRBV7-9	TRBJ2-1	few	17	TGTGCCAGCGAACACTGGGTGGGGGCGAGCTCCTACAATGAGCAGTTCTTC	CASEHWVGASSYNEQFF
-	TRBV24-1	TRBJ1-6	-	15	TGTGCCACCAGTGATATCGGAGGGTATAATTCACCCCTCCACTTT	CATSDIGGYNSPLHF
-	TRBV20-1	TRBJ1-5	-	17	TGCAGTGCTAGAGCTGGGAGCTCGCGGGGATCGGGTCAGCCCCAGCATTTT	CSARAGSSRGSGQPQHF
TRBD2	TRBV7-3	TRBJ2-7	many	15	TGTGCCAGCAGCCCCGCGGGAGGCCTCTCCTACGAGCAGTACTTC	CASSPAGGLSYEQYF
-	TRBV5-4	TRBJ1-1	-	13	TGTGCCAGCAGCGGAGGTGCATCCACTGAAGCTTTCTTT	CASSGGASTEAFF
-	TRBV12-3/TRBV12-4	TRBJ1-1	many	15	TGTGCCAGCACTCGGACGGCCGGGACATCGACTGAAGCTTTCTTT	CASTRTAGTSTEAFF
TRBD1	TRBV12-3/TRBV12-4	TRBJ2-7	few	15	TGTGCCAGCAGGACTTACAGTAGGACAGGGTACGAGCAGTACTTC	CASRTYSRTGYEQYF
TRBD1	TRBV7-9	TRBJ2-3	many	15	TGTGCCAGCACCCGACAGGGTTATATGCGAGATACGCAGTATTTT	CASTRQGYMRDTQYF
-	TRBV7-9	TRBJ2-7	-	14	TGTGCCAGCGCGCTCACAGCGGGCACCTACGAGCAGTACTTC	CASALTAGTYEQYF
-	TRBV7-9	TRBJ2-7	many	15	TGTGCCAGCAGCCACAAAGACGTCGAGCCCTACGAGCAGTACTTC	CASSHKDVEPYEQYF
-	TRBV12-3/TRBV12-4	TRBJ1-5	many	13	TGTGCCAGCCGCGGGGGCAGCAATCAGCCCCAGCATTTT	CASRGGSNQPQHF
TRBD2	TRBV10-3	TRBJ2-7	many	14	TGTGCCATCAGTGAGATAGCGGGAAACTACGAGCAGTACTTC	CAISEIAGNYEQYF
-	TRBV27	TRBJ1-1	-	14	TGTGCCAGCAGTCTAGGACAGTGGAACACTGAAGCTTTCTTT	CASSLGQWNTEAFF
-	TRBV12-3/TRBV12-4	TRBJ1-5	many	17	TGTGCCAGCAGTTTTCTTGTGACCAGGGACGGCAATCAGCCCCAGCATTTT	CASSFLVTRDGNQPQHF
-	TRBV12-3/TRBV12-4	TRBJ1-5	many	13	TGTGCCAGCAGCCGCGACAGGAATCAGCCCCAGCATTTT	CASSRDRNQPQHF
-	TRBV19	TRBJ1-5	few	13	TGTGCCAGTACGGTAGGCCCCAATCAGCCCCAGCATTTT	CASTVGPNQPQHF
-	TRBV20-1	TRBJ2-4	many	16	TGCAGTGCTTCACTCCATCCAGGTTTTGTCAAAAACATTCAGTACTTC	CSASLHPGFVKNIQYF
-	TRBV2	TRBJ1-5	many	14	TGTGCCAGCAGTGGTCAGGGTGGGGATCAGCCCCAGCATTTT	CASSGQGGDQPQHF
-	TRBV7-2	TRBJ2-7	-	15	TGTGCCAGCAGCCGAAATGGGCAGGGTCGGTACGAGCAGTACTTC	CASSRNGQGRYEQYF
TRBD1	TRBV7-2	TRBJ2-4	many	18	TGTGCCAGCAGCTCCCGGCTCACTTCCGGGACAGCCCAAAACATTCAGTACTTC	CASSSRLTSGTAQNIQYF
-	TRBV28	TRBJ2-2	many	16	TGTGCCAGCAGGGCTCGTGGTCGGCCGAACACCGGGGAGCTGTTTTTT	CASRARGRPNTGELFF
-	TRBV2	TRBJ1-4	-	13	TGTGCCAGCAGTGCATCCCCCGCCAATCAACTGTTTTTT	CASSASPANQLFF
-	TRBV5-4	TRBJ2-5	few	14	TGTGCCAGCATCCCAAGCGTAGGACAAGAGACCCAGTACTTC	CASIPSVGQETQYF
-	TRBV9	TRBJ1-4	-	16	TGTGCCAGCAGCGTAGGGACACATATCGAAGGTGAAAAACTGTTTTTT	CASSVGTHIEGEKLFF
TRBD2	TRBV7-9	TRBJ2-7	many	17	TGTGCCAGCAGCCCGCGTTGGGGACGGGAGGGCCTAAACGAGCAGTACTTC	CASSPRWGREGLNEQYF
-	TRBV2	TRBJ1-5	few	15	TGTGCCAGCATGAAGTCAGGGCTGGAGAATCAGCCCCAGCATTTT	CASMKSGLENQPQHF
-	TRBV9	TRBJ1-1	-	17	TGTGCCAGCAGCGACACTCGAATTAGCTCGGGGAACACTGAAGCTTTCTTT	CASSDTRISSGNTEAFF
-	TRBV6-9	TRBJ1-5	few	16	TGTGCCAGCAGTTACTCATCAGGGACGGGCAATCAGCCCCAGCATTTT	CASSYSSGTGNQPQHF
-	TRBV19	TRBJ2-2	few	20	TGTGCCAGTAGTGTCCCGGGACTCCCCGTTACGCCTGCGAACACCGGGGAGCTGTTTTTT	CASSVPGLPVTPANTGELFF
-	TRBV28	TRBJ1-2	many	16	TGTGCCAGCAGTTTCCGCGGGGCAGGGGCCAACTATGGCTACACCTTC	CASSFRGAGANYGYTF
TRBD1	TRBV28	TRBJ1-4	many	14	TGTGCCAGCAGCATCACAGGGGGCAGTGAAAAACTGTTTTTT	CASSITGGSEKLFF
TRBD1	TRBV5-1	TRBJ2-3	many	15	TGTGCCAGCAGCTTACAGGGGGGAAGCACAGATACGCAGTATTTT	CASSLQGGSTDTQYF
-	TRBV5-5	TRBJ2-7	-	13	TGTGCCAGCAGCTTTAACGGGAACTACGAGCAGTACTTC	CASSFNGNYEQYF